This is a list of T cell receptor beta chains from one sample in a study of CD8 T cells in ankylosing spondylitis. Each CDR3 protein is one row after TCRdb ran MiXCR on the 5' RACE reads. The table includes 150,000 to 200,000 distinct CDR3 sequences, 10% to 15% detected once. Sequenced material: blood, either unsorted or a sorted T cell fraction (not recorded which). These receptors were obtained from a female donor with ankylosing spondylitis or in good health (not recorded which). Each CDR3 is given with its conserved first and last residue. The D gene is left open where the match is weak.

V,D,CDR3
TRBV7-2,TRBD1,CASSPGQGGDEQFF
TRBV5-1,.,CASSSLPELTDTQYF
TRBV5-1,TRBD1,CASSPRQGNMNTEAFF
TRBV29-1,.,CSVEGGVYEQYF
TRBV28,TRBD2,CASRAGLARRETQYF
TRBV5-4,.,CASSDHLGAFF
TRBV12-3/TRBV12-4,TRBD1,CASSLSGGNTEAFF
TRBV7-8,.,CASSLVINYGYTF
TRBV20-1,.,CSARDRLGGNTQYF
TRBV27,.,CASSLFGTGKGVTQYF
TRBV7-3,TRBD1,CASSPGTGSADTQYF
TRBV4-3,TRBD1,CASSPLHRGATYEQYF
TRBV12-3/TRBV12-4,.,CASSFPLGNLEQYF
TRBV7-2,.,CASSPMLDSNEQFF
TRBV7-2,TRBD1,CASSRDRADSYEQYF
TRBV25-1,TRBD2,CASSELAGEGNEQFF
TRBV5-1,.,CASSPQTATRGSGANVLTF
TRBV12-3/TRBV12-4,.,CASSLQGQGITEAFF
TRBV29-1,TRBD1,CSVERQGETQYF
TRBV20-1,TRBD1,CSAPGTGSTGELFF
TRBV7-9,.,CASSPRRTVFYEQYF
TRBV18,.,CASSPPYGTGELFF
TRBV12-3/TRBV12-4,.,CASRLLDGELFF
TRBV12-3/TRBV12-4,TRBD2,CASSFLLGGLAGGETQYF
TRBV6-1,TRBD1,CATRGGYGQGGEQYF
TRBV27,TRBD1,CASSSGGTEWFF
TRBV12-3/TRBV12-4,.,CASSLSAAGANVLTF
TRBV12-3/TRBV12-4,.,CASSRDGGTDTQYF
TRBV12-3/TRBV12-4,.,CASRPLNSGNTIYF
TRBV30,.,CAWSSQGEKLFF
TRBV9,TRBD2,CASSVDPSGSWYEQYF
TRBV11-2,TRBD1,CASSSQGQYYGYTF
TRBV21-1,.,CASSKASWGRTNEQFF